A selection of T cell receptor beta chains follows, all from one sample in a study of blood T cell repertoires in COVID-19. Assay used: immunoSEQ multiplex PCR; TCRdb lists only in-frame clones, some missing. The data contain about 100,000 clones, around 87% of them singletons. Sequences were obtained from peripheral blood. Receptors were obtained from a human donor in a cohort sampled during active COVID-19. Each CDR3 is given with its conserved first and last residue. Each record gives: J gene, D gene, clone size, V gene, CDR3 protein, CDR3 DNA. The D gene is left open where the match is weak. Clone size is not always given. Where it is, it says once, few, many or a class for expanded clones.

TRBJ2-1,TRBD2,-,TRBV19,CASSPGVAGVSEQFF,TGTGCCAGTAGCCCCGGGGTAGCGGGAGTTAGTGAGCAGTTCTTC
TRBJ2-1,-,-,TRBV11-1,CASSLGRERNEQFF,TGTGCCAGCAGCTTAGGTCGGGAGCGCAATGAGCAGTTCTTC
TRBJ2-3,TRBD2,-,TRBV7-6,CASSLGLAATDTQYF,TGTGCCAGCAGCTTAGGGCTAGCGGCCACAGATACGCAGTATTTT
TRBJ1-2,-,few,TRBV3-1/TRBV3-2,CASSPDGGSGYTF,TGTGCCAGCAGCCCCGACGGGGGATCTGGCTACACCTTC
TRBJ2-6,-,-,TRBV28,CASSTSGGFGANVLTF,TGTGCCAGCAGCACCAGCGGCGGGTTTGGGGCCAACGTCCTGACTTTC
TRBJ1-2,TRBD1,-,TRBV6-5,CASSYSGQGADGYTF,TGTGCCAGCAGTTACTCGGGACAGGGGGCGGATGGCTACACCTTC
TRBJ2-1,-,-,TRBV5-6,CASSPTQGRNEQFF,TGTGCCAGCAGCCCCACGCAGGGGCGAAATGAGCAGTTCTTC
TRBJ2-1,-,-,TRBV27,CASSLFDRNEQFF,TGTGCCAGCAGTTTATTCGACAGAAATGAGCAGTTCTTC
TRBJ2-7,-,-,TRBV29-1,CSVTLSGYEQYF,TGCAGCGTAACACTCTCGGGCTACGAGCAGTACTTC
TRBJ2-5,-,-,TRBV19,CATAEVDQETQYF,TGTGCCACCGCCGAGGTGGATCAAGAGACCCAGTACTTC
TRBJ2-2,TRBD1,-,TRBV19,CASSTPDRVSTGELFF,TGTGCCAGTAGTACTCCCGACAGGGTTTCCACCGGGGAGCTGTTTTTT
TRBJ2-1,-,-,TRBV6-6,CASSYSPSNEQFF,TGTGCCAGCAGTTACTCGCCCAGCAATGAGCAGTTCTTC
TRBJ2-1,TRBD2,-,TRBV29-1,CSVTGLAGSSYNEQFF,TGCAGCGTGACGGGACTAGCGGGAAGCTCCTACAATGAGCAGTTCTTC
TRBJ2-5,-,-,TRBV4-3,CASSQTGTLETQYF,TGCGCCAGCAGCCAGACCGGGACTTTAGAGACCCAGTACTTC
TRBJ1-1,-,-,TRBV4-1,CASSRDLQGEAFF,TGCGCCAGCAGCCGAGACCTACAGGGAGAAGCTTTCTTT
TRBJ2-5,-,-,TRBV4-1,CTSSQEGTQEETQYF,TGCACCAGCAGCCAGGAGGGGACTCAGGAAGAGACCCAGTACTTC
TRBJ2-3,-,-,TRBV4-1,CASSQGTRNADTQYF,TGCGCCAGCAGCCAAGGGACACGCAATGCAGATACGCAGTATTTT
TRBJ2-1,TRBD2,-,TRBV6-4,CASSVRAGGSTEQFF,TGTGCCAGCAGTGTGAGGGCGGGAGGTAGTACTGAGCAGTTCTTC
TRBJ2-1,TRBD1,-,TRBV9,CASSVAGTGNEQFF,TGTGCCAGCAGCGTAGCCGGGACAGGTAATGAGCAGTTCTTC
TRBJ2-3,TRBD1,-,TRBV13,CASSGTGGTDTQYF,TGTGCCAGCAGCGGGACAGGGGGCACAGATACGCAGTATTTT
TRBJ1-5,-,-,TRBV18,CASSIQGNSNQPQHF,TGTGCCAGCTCAATACAGGGTAATAGCAATCAGCCCCAGCATTTT
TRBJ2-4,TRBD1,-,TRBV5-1,CASSLQGAQNIQYF,TGCGCCAGCAGCTTGCAGGGGGCGCAGAACATTCAGTACTTC
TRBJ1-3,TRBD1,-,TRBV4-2,CASSQLGQGAQGNTIYF,TGTGCCAGCAGCCAGTTGGGACAGGGGGCGCAGGGAAACACCATATATTTT
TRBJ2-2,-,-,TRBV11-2,CASSLGFRGTGELFF,TGTGCCAGCAGCCTGGGTTTTAGGGGCACCGGGGAGCTGTTTTTT
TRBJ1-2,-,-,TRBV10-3,CAISPAEGVRGYTF,TGTGCCATCTCCCCCGCTGAGGGGGTTCGTGGCTACACCTTC
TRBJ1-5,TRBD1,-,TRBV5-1,CASSLGGQGNSNQPQHF,TGCGCCAGCAGCTTGGGGGGACAGGGAAATAGCAATCAGCCCCAGCATTTT
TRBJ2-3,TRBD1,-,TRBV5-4,CASSSDRVGTDTQYF,TGTGCCAGCAGCTCCGACAGGGTTGGCACAGATACGCAGTATTTT
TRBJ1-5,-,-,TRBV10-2,CASADSGSSNQPQHF,TGCGCCAGCGCGGACTCCGGGTCATCCAATCAGCCCCAGCATTTT